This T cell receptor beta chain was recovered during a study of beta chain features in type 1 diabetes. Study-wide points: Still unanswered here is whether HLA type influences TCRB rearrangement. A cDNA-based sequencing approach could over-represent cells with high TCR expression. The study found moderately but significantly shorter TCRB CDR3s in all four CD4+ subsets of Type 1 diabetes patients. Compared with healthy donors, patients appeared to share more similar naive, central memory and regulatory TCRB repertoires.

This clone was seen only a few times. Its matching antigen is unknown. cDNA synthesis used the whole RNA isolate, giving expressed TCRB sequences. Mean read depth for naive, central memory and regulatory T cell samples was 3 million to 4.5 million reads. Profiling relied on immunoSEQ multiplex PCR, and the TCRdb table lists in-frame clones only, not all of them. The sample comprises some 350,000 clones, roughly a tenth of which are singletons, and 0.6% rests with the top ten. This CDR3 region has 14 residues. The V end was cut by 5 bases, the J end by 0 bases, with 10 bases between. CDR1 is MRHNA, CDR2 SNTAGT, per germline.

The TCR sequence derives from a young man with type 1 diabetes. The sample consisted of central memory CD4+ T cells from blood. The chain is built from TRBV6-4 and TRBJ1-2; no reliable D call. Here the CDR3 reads CASSPTLTNYGYTF. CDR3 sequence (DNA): TGTGCCAGCAGTCCTACTCTAACTAACTATGGCTACACCTTC.